A single sample gave rise to the 13 T cell receptor beta chains below, sequenced in a study of blood T cell repertoires in COVID-19. Profiling relied on immunoSEQ multiplex PCR, and the TCRdb table lists in-frame clones only, not all of them. The table shows 220,000 or so clones, with more than 85% occurring only once. The sample comprised peripheral blood. These receptors originate from a man aged 55 to 70 with COVID-19, enrolled during active disease.

This clone was observed a handful of times. This rearrangement joins TRBV19 to TRBJ2-1, with TRBD2 matching over 12 bases. The germline gives CDR1 LNHDA, CDR2 SQIVND (reference sequence). There are 16 residues in the CDR3. V lost 1 base to trimming and J lost 2 bases; unmatched junction nucleotides: 0. The CDR3 DNA follows: TGTGCCAGTAGTATAGCTAGCGGGAGGGCCTACAATGAGCAGTTCTTC. Translating it yields CASSIASGRAYNEQFF. Combining the CDR3 with reference TRBV19 and TRBJ2-1 gives the whole variable domain DGGITQSPKYLFRKEGQNVTLSCEQNLNHDAMYWYRQDPGQGLRLIYYSQIVNDFQKGDIAEGYSVSREKKESFPLTVTSAQKNPTAFYLCASSIASGRAYNEQFFGPGTRLTVL.

V and J are TRBV28 and TRBJ1-3, with TRBD1 as a possible D gene (6 bases). The germline CDR1 and CDR2 sequences are MDHEN and SYDVKM. The CDR3 has 16 residues. Trimming shortened V by 3 bases and J by 3 bases, and 15 bases separated the two germline ends. Written as DNA, the CDR3 is TGTGCCAGCAGTTTTTCTAGCAGGGGAATTGGAAACACCATATATTTT. Translation gives CASSFSSRGIGNTIYF.

The chain recombines TRBV3-1 (or the pseudogene TRBV3-2) with TRBJ2-3; TRBD1 matches 9 bases. The V and J ends lost 2 bases and 8 bases, in that order; junction bases with no gene match: 11. Germline values: CDR1 LGHDT, CDR2 YNNKEL (reference sequence). There are 16 residues in the CDR3. CDR3 coding DNA: TGTGCCAGCAGCCAACCCACAGGGGGCAATGGCGGTACGCAGTATTTT. This encodes CASSQPTGGNGGTQYF.

CDR3 protein: CASSSNYEQYF. DNA for the CDR3: TGTGCCAGCAGTAGCAACTACGAGCAGTACTTC. V is TRBV28 and J is TRBJ2-7, with D unclear. The CDR3 is made up of 11 amino acids. The V and J ends lost 5 bases and 3 bases respectively, with 5 bases between them. Germline V CDR1 and CDR2: MDHEN, SYDVKM.

This clone is a singleton in its sample. The chain combines TRBV28 with TRBJ2-2, with 9 bases matching TRBD1. The CDR3 runs 14 residues. With 6 bases clipped from V and 5 bases from J, the junction kept 4 bases outside the gene matches. Germline-derived CDR1 and CDR2 are MDHEN and SYDVKM. Written as DNA, the CDR3 is TGTGCCAGCAGGCCAGGACAGGGGACCGGGGAGCTGTTTTTT. It encodes CASRPGQGTGELFF.

The chain combines TRBV6-5 with TRBJ2-2; TRBD1 agrees at 7 bases. Looked up from germline, CDR1 is MNHEY and CDR2 is SVGAGI. The CDR3 has 16 amino acids. Unmatched junction bases numbered 8, after V lost 6 bases and J lost 1 base. DNA for the CDR3: TGTGCCAGCAGATACGACAGGGCCCTGAACACCGGGGAGCTGTTTTTT. It is translated as CASRYDRALNTGELFF.

The chain joins TRBV11-2 to TRBJ2-7; a possible D gene is TRBD2 (6 bases). Germline V lookup: CDR1 SGHAT, CDR2 FQNNGV. Trimming left V 2 bases short and J 0 bases short, with 17 bases between. The CDR3 has 17 amino acids. This chain's CDR3 is CASSLTDRGSSSYEQYF. The CDR3 DNA is TGTGCCAGCAGCTTAACTGATCGGGGGTCGAGCTCCTACGAGCAGTACTTC.

V gene TRBV7-2 combines with J gene TRBJ2-1; 14 nucleotides match TRBD2. With 1 base clipped from V and 7 bases from J, the junction kept 9 bases outside the gene matches. This CDR3 has 18 amino acids. Germline values: CDR1 SGHTA, CDR2 FQGNSA. Written as DNA, the CDR3 is TGTGCCAGCAGCTTAGGTCCGGGACTAGCGGGAGCGATAAATGAGCAGTTCTTC. As protein: CASSLGPGLAGAINEQFF.

V usage is TRBV5-4 and J usage is TRBJ1-4, with D maybe TRBD1 (5 bases). The CDR3 consists of 15 residues. The V gene's germline CDR1 is SGHNT and CDR2 YYREEE (reference sequence). V lost 3 bases and J 0 bases, leaving 9 bases between the germline ends. This CDR3 is CASSYDRTTNEKLFF. The CDR3 nucleotides are TGTGCCAGCAGCTACGACAGAACAACTAATGAAAAACTGTTTTTT.

The gene calls are TRBV19 and TRBJ1-1; D call uncertain. The CDR3 is 18 residues long. Deletions cut 3 bases from V and 1 base from J, with 21 bases between. Germline V gives CDR1 LNHDA, CDR2 SQIVND (reference sequence). Here the CDR3 DNA reads TGTGCCAGTAGTATCCCCGGCAGCGCCTCTATTGCGAACACTGAAGCTTTCTTT. It yields the protein CASSIPGSASIANTEAFF. Full variable domain (rest looked up from reference TRBV19 and TRBJ1-1): DGGITQSPKYLFRKEGQNVTLSCEQNLNHDAMYWYRQDPGQGLRLIYYSQIVNDFQKGDIAEGYSVSREKKESFPLTVTSAQKNPTAFYLCASSIPGSASIANTEAFFGQGTRLTVV.

This sequence joins TRBV19 and TRBJ2-6; 9 bases agree with TRBD1. Trimming at V came to 4 bases and at J to 4 bases, leaving 5 bases not matched to a gene. CDR3 length equals 16 residues. Germline lookup yields CDR1 LNHDA and CDR2 SQIVND (reference sequence). CDR3 amino acids: CASSTGQGPGANVLTF. CDR3 bases: TGTGCCAGTAGTACGGGACAGGGCCCCGGGGCCAACGTCCTGACTTTC.

The V and J genes are TRBV28 and TRBJ2-2, with TRBD1 as a possible D gene (5 bases). This CDR3 has 14 amino acids. Trimming took off 8 bases at V and 7 bases at J, with 17 bases between the two ends. In germline, CDR1 is MDHEN, CDR2 SYDVKM. CDR3 region: CASFGALVGGELFF. The CDR3 region has the DNA TGTGCCAGCTTTGGGGCGTTAGTTGGCGGGGAGCTGTTTTTT.

J is TRBJ2-2 and V is TRBV28, with TRBD1 matching over 7 bases. CDR3 length equals 15 residues. Germline-derived CDR1 and CDR2 are MDHEN and SYDVKM. Trimming at V came to 4 bases and at J to 6 bases, leaving 8 bases not matched to a gene. The CDR3 DNA reads as TGTGCCAGCAGTTCAACAGGGGAAGGGGCCGGGGAGCTGTTTTTT. Its protein is CASSSTGEGAGELFF.